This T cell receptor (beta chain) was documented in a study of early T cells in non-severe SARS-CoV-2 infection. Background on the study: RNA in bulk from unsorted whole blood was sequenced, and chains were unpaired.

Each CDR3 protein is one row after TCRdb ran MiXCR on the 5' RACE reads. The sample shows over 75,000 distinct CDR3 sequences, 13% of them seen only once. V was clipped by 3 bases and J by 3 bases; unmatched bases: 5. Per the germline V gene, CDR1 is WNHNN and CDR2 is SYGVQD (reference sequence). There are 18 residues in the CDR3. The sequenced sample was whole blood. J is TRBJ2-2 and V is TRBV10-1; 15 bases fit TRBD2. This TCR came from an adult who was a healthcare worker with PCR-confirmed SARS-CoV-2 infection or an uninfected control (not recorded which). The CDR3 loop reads CASSDTGLAGGHTGELFF. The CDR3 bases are TGCGCCAGCAGTGATACGGGACTAGCGGGGGGACACACCGGGGAGCTGTTTTTT.